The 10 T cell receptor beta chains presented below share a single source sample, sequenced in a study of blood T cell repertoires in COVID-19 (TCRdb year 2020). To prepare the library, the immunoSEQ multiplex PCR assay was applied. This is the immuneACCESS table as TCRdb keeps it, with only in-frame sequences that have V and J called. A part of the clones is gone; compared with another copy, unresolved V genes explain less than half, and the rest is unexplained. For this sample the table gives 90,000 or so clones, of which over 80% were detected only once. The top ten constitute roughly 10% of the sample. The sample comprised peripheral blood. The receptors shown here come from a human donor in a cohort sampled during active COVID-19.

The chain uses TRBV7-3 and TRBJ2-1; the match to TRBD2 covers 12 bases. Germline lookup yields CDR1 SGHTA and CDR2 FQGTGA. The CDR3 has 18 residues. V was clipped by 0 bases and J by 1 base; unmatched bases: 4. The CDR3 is CASSLTLLAGGSYNEQFF. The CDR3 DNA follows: TGTGCCAGCAGCTTAACCCTACTAGCGGGAGGATCCTACAATGAGCAGTTCTTC.

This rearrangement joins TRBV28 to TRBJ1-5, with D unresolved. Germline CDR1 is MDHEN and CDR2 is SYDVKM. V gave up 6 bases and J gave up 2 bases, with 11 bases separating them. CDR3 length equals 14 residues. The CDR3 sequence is CASRPGRRNQPQHF. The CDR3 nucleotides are TGTGCCAGCAGACCAGGTCGCCGCAATCAGCCCCAGCATTTT.

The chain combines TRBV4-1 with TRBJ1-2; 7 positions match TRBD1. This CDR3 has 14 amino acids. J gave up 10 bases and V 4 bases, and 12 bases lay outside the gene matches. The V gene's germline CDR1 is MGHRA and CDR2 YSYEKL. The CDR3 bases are TGCGCCAGCAGCCTTCTCCCCCGGGACAGAACCTACACCTTC. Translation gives CASSLLPRDRTYTF.

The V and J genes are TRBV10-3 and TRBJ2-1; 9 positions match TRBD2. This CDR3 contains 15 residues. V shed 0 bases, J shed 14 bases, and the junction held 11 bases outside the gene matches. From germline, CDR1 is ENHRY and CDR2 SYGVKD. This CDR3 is CAISESTGGGAKEFF. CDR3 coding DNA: TGTGCCATCAGTGAGTCGACGGGCGGGGGGGCGAAGGAGTTCTTC.

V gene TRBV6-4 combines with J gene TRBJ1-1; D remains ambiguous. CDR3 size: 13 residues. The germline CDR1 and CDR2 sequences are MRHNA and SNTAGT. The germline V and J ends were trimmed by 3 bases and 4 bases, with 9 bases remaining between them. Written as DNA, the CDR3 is TGTGCCAGCAGTGAGGTAGCGGGCACTGAAGCTTTCTTT. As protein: CASSEVAGTEAFF.

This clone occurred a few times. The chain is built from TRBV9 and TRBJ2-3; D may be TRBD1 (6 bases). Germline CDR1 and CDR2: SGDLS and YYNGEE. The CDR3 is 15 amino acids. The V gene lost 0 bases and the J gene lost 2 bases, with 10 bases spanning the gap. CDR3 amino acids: CASSVAEGDTDTQYF. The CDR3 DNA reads TGTGCCAGCAGCGTAGCAGAGGGGGACACAGATACGCAGTATTTT.

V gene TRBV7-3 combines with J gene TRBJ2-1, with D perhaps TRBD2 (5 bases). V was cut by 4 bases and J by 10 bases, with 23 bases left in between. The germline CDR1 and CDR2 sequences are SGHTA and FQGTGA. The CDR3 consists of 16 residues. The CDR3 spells CASSSLGPGSPMEQFF. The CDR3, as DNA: TGTGCCAGCAGCTCGTTAGGACCGGGGTCCCCAATGGAGCAGTTCTTC.

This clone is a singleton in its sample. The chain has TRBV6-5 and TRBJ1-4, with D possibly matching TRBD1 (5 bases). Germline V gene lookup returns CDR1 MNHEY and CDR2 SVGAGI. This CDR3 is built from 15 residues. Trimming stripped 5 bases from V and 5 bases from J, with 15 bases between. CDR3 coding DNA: TGTGCCAGCAGTACCCGACAGAGTAGAAATGAAAAACTGTTTTTT. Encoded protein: CASSTRQSRNEKLFF.

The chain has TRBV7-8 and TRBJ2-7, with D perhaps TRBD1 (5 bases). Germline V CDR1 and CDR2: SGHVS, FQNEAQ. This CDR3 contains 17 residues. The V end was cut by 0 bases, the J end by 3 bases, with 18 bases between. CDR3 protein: CASSLAKGQKRNYEQYF. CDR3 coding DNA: TGTGCCAGCAGCTTAGCGAAGGGGCAGAAACGCAACTACGAGCAGTACTTC.

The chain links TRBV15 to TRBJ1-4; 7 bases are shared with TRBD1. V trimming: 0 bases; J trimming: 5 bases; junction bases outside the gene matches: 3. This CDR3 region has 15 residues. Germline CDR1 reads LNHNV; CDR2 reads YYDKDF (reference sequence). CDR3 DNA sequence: TGTGCCACCAGCAGAGATCAGGGGGAAAATGAAAAACTGTTTTTT. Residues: CATSRDQGENEKLFF.